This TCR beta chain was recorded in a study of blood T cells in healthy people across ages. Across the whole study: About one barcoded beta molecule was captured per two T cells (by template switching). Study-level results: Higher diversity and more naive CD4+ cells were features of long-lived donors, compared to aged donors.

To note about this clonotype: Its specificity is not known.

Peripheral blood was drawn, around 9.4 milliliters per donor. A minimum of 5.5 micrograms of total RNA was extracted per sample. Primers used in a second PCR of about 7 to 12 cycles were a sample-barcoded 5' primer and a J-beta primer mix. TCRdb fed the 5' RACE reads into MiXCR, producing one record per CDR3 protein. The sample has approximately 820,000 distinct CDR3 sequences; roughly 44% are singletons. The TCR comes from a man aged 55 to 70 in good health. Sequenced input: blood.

The CDR3, as DNA: TGTGCCGTCAAGCGGGCCAGTGACAATGAGCAGTTCTTC. Its translation: CAVKRASDNEQFF. The rearrangement links TRBV10-3 to TRBJ2-1, with D possibly matching TRBD2 (6 bases). Germline V CDR1 and CDR2: ENHRY, SYGVKD. V lost 11 bases and J 5 bases, leaving 16 bases between the germline ends. The CDR3 extends over 13 amino acids.